The TCR beta chain described here comes from a study of CD8 T cells in Susac syndrome (dated by TCRdb to between 2018 and 2021). Regarding the study in general: Of the Susac syndrome patients who were sequenced, fewer than ten were in clinical remission while about six had clinically active disease. Susac syndrome patients were therapy-naive, on corticosteroids (some also receiving IVIg), or on IVIg alone at blood withdrawal. Repertoire sequencing was used to test whether CD8+ T cell activation and differentiation in Susac syndrome was antigen driven. The study compared CD8+ T cell repertoire clonality among around 11 healthy donors, around 14 Susac syndrome patients and fewer than 19 multiple sclerosis patients.

Peripheral blood CD8+ and CD4+ T cells from healthy donors, Susac syndrome patients and multiple sclerosis patients were profiled by high-throughput TCR beta sequencing. The Susac syndrome patients fulfilled recently defined diagnostic criteria for either definite or probable disease. CD8+ TEMRA cells were enriched by FACS, while bulk CD8+ and CD4+ T cells were purified by magnetic negative isolation. Blood was drawn into EDTA tubes, processed within 24 hours, and PBMCs were isolated by density gradient centrifugation. PBMCs intended for TCR sequencing were cryopreserved in liquid nitrogen and were subsequently thawed in a 37 degrees C water bath. Purity of sorted or isolated CD4+, CD8+ and CD8+ TEMRA cells was at least 90%. Study-level results and caveats: The TCR sequencing and HLA analysis was acknowledged to have included a relatively small number of individuals. CD8+ repertoires in Susac syndrome showed clonal expansion, which was highest in CD8+ TEMRA cells and was greater in clinically active patients than in remitting patients. Some 17 Susac-specific public clones were identified in the total CD8+ repertoire, and four to six Susac-specific public clones were identified in the CD8+ TEMRA repertoire.

This clonotype was seen just once. Its antigen has not been determined. Base qualities are not at hand, and no much larger clone is one base apart. One read provides weak support. RNA was extracted using the RNeasy kit, and about 0.45 to 1 ug of the RNA was reverse transcribed with random hexamers. The immunoSEQ multiplex PCR assay, covering 54 Vbeta and 13 Jbeta segments, was used to amplify TCR beta CDR3 regions. PCR amplification bias was corrected using a synthetic template baseline for primer optimization and computational correction. Per the original workflow: Reads were annotated to V, D and J genes per IMGT and analyzed with immunoSEQ Analyzer, keeping only productive sequences. Clonality was calculated as one minus the Shannon entropy normalized by log2 of the number of productive unique sequences. For each patient and control, public and private clones were evaluated within the 100 most prevalent clones. Clones were defined as Susac-specific if absent from the healthy and MS cohorts, from more than 900 published viral clones and from other ImmuneACCESS disease sequences. The public reads were run again by TCRdb, first through fastp at Q25 and then through MiXCR, and only productive beta chains were kept. Rows are combined by CDR3 protein, so each entry shows the most common genes and DNA. The V and J calls and clone size come from TCRdb's table, not from the authors' own analysis. In all, the sample holds some 110,000 distinct CDR3 sequences, and less than 95% of those were seen once. The ten most abundant clones make up about 0.41% of the sample.

V trim: 3 bases; J trim: 0 bases; unmatched bases: 2. The germline V gene provides CDR1 SQVTM and CDR2 ANQGSEA. Inclusive of the bounding cysteine and phenylalanine, the CDR3 is 15 residues long. Only the CDR3 portion is preserved as DNA: 45 bases, with reading frame beginning at the first base. Sequences were obtained from CD8+ T cells from PBMCs. The rearranged chain carries TRBV29-1 and TRBJ2-2; TRBD2 agrees with 9 junctional bases. The TCR comes from a human donor with Susac syndrome. The nucleotide sequence is given as TGCAGCGTTGAGCCTAGCGGGACGAACACCGGGGAGCTGTTTTTT. It translates as CSVEPSGTNTGELFF.